These 11 T cell receptor beta chains share one sample of origin, sequenced in a study of OX40 agonist ivuxolimab in advanced cancers. Profiling relied on immunoSEQ multiplex PCR, and the TCRdb table lists in-frame clones only, not all of them. Of approximately 73,000 clones listed, approximately 90% are singletons. This specimen consisted of CD4+ or CD8+ T cells sorted from blood, obtained in a trial of the OX40 agonist ivuxolimab. The receptors stem from an adult with an advanced solid tumor such as melanoma, head and neck, liver or kidney cancer.

This clone has only one observation. This chain uses TRBV6-5 with TRBJ2-5, with 8 bases matching TRBD2. CDR1 and CDR2 from the germline V gene are MNHEY and SVGAGI. J lost 2 bases, V lost 6 bases, and 8 bases had no gene match. The CDR3 sequence is 15 residues long. CDR3 residues: CASSLAGGIQETQYF. DNA for the CDR3: TGTGCCAGCAGCCTAGCGGGCGGGATACAAGAGACCCAGTACTTC.

This clone was seen only a few times. V gene TRBV10-3 combines with J gene TRBJ1-5; D perhaps matches TRBD1 (6 bases). In germline, CDR1 is ENHRY, CDR2 SYGVKD. The CDR3 is 14 residues long. Trimming removed 10 bases at V and 4 bases at J, with 17 bases between. In nucleotides, the CDR3 is TGTGCCACCACGGGGGCGGGGAATAATCAGCCCCAGCATTTT. It codes for CATTGAGNNQPQHF.

This chain links TRBV10-1 with TRBJ1-1; possibly TRBD1 for D (5 bases). Germline CDR1 WNHNN, CDR2 SYGVQD (reference sequence). V lost 3 bases and J 4 bases, leaving 12 bases between the germline ends. This CDR3 is 14 amino acids long. The CDR3 spells CASSENRLATEAFF. The CDR3 DNA is TGCGCCAGCAGTGAAAACAGGTTGGCCACTGAAGCTTTCTTT.

The chain employs TRBV28 and TRBJ1-1, with 8 bases identical to TRBD1. Germline V CDR1 and CDR2: MDHEN, SYDVKM. The CDR3 sequence is 13 residues long. V dropped 3 bases and J dropped 7; count of bases not matched to a gene: 4. The CDR3 sequence: CASSFRDRLEAFF. The CDR3 DNA sequence: TGTGCCAGCAGTTTCCGGGACAGGCTTGAAGCTTTCTTT. Together with reference TRBV28 and TRBJ1-1, the CDR3 gives the full variable domain: DVKVTQSSRYLVKRTGEKVFLECVQDMDHENMFWYRQDPGLGLRLIYFSYDVKMKEKGDIPEGYSVSREKKERFSLILESASTNQTSMYLCASSFRDRLEAFFGQGTRLTVV.

The chain employs TRBV6-1 and TRBJ1-1; D not certain. CDR3 size: 13 residues. V gave up 2 bases and J gave up 5 bases, with 9 bases separating them. Per the germline V gene, CDR1 is MNHNS and CDR2 is SASEGT. CDR3 nucleotides: TGTGCCAGCAGTGAATCCGGGAAGACTGAAGCTTTCTTT. The encoded protein is CASSESGKTEAFF.

The chain combines TRBV9 with TRBJ1-1; 11 bases line up with TRBD1. This CDR3 has 18 amino acids. After removal of 4 bases from V and 4 bases from J, the junction contained 15 bases not matched to a gene. The germline V gene encodes CDR1 SGDLS and CDR2 YYNGEE. The CDR3 DNA sequence: TGTGCCAGCAGCACACCCGTCGGACAGGGGGCAATTGGCACTGAAGCTTTCTTT. Amino acid sequence: CASSTPVGQGAIGTEAFF. Drawing the rest from reference TRBV9 and TRBJ1-1, the complete variable domain is DSGVTQTPKHLITATGQRVTLRCSPRSGDLSVYWYQQSLDQGLQFLIQYYNGEERAKGNILERFSAQQFPDLHSELNLSSLELGDSALYFCASSTPVGQGAIGTEAFFGQGTRLTVV.

V is TRBV20-1 and J is TRBJ2-3; no firm D call. Trimming took 4 bases from V and 6 from J, leaving 8 bases between them. The CDR3 spans 11 residues. Germline V gene sequence: CDR1 DFQATT, CDR2 SNEGSKA (reference sequence). Here the CDR3 reads CSATQLDTQYF. Written as DNA, the CDR3 is TGCAGTGCTACCCAATTGGATACGCAGTATTTT.

The chain has TRBV11-1 and TRBJ2-7; D remains ambiguous. Trimming stripped 5 bases from V and 0 bases from J, with 5 bases between. Germline CDR1 and CDR2: SGHAT and FQDESV (reference sequence). This CDR3 spans 12 amino acids. The CDR3 DNA sequence: TGTGCCAGCAGCGGATACTCCTACGAGCAGTACTTC. It encodes CASSGYSYEQYF.

V gene TRBV4-1 combines with J gene TRBJ1-3; weak D call: TRBD1 (6 bases). CDR3 length: 16 residues. CDR1 and CDR2 (germline): MGHRA, YSYEKL. V was trimmed by 0 bases and J by 8 bases, leaving 17 bases between them. The CDR3 sequence is CASSQEGAGAMDTIYF. For the CDR3, the DNA is TGCGCCAGCAGCCAAGAAGGAGCAGGGGCCATGGACACCATATATTTT.

The chain links TRBV2 to TRBJ1-2; TRBD1 might be the D (6 bases). Trimming took off 5 bases at V and 6 bases at J, with 22 bases between the two ends. The length of the CDR3 is 16 residues. Germline CDR1 and CDR2: SNHLY and FYNNEI. CDR3 loop: CASSPLHRVGPHGYTF. The CDR3 DNA is TGTGCCAGCAGTCCTTTGCACAGGGTGGGCCCACATGGCTACACCTTC.

The gene calls are TRBV29-1 and TRBJ2-6, with 8 bases lining up with TRBD1. The CDR3 is 16 amino acids. Germline V lookup: CDR1 SQVTM, CDR2 ANQGSEA. V trimming: 5 bases; J trimming: 0 bases; junction bases outside the gene matches: 6. This chain's CDR3 is CSVSGTGSSGANVLTF. The DNA for the CDR3 is TGCAGCGTTTCCGGGACAGGAAGCTCTGGGGCCAACGTCCTGACTTTC.